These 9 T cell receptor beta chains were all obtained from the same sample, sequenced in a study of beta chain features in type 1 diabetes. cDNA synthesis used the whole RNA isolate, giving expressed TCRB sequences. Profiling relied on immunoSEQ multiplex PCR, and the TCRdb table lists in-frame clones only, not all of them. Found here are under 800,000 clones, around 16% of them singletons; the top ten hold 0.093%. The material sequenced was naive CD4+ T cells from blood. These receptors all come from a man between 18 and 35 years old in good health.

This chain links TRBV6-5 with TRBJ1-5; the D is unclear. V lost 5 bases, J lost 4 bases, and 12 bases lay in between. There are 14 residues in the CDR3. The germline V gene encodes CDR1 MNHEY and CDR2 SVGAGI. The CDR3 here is CASSLGSRNQPQHF. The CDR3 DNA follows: TGTGCCAGCAGTCTTGGGTCAAGGAATCAGCCCCAGCATTTT.

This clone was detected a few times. CDR3 amino acids: CASSFEKETQYF. In DNA form, the CDR3 reads TGCGCCAGCAGCTTTGAGAAAGAGACCCAGTACTTC. The chain couples TRBV5-1 to TRBJ2-5; D is uncertain. Germline assignment: CDR1 SGHRS and CDR2 YFSETQ. The CDR3 is 12 residues long. Trimming pared 2 bases from V and 3 bases from J, leaving 5 bases between. The entire variable domain, with the rest obtained from reference TRBV5-1 and TRBJ2-5, is as follows: KAGVTQTPRYLIKTRGQQVTLSCSPISGHRSVSWYQQTPGQGLQFLFEYFSETQRNKGNFPGRFSGRQFSNSRSEMNVSTLELGDSALYLCASSFEKETQYFGPGTRLLVL.

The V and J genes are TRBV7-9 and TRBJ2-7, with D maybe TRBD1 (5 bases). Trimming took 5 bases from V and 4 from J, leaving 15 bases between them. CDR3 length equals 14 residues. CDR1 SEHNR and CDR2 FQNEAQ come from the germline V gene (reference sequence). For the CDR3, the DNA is TGTGCCAGCAGCCCCATACGTGGGGCTTACGAGCAGTACTTC. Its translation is CASSPIRGAYEQYF.

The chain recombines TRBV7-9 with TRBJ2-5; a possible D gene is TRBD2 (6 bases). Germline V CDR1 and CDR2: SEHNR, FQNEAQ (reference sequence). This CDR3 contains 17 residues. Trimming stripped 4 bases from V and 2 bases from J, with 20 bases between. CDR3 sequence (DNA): TGTGCCAGCAGCTGGGCGGCGTTAGCGGTGCTTCAAGAGACCCAGTACTTC. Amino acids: CASSWAALAVLQETQYF.

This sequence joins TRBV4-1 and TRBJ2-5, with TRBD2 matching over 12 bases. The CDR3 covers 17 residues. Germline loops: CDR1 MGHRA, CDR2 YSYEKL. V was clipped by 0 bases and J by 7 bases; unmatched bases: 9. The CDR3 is CASSQDLAGGPWMTQYF. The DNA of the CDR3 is TGCGCCAGCAGCCAAGATCTAGCGGGAGGGCCGTGGATGACCCAGTACTTC.

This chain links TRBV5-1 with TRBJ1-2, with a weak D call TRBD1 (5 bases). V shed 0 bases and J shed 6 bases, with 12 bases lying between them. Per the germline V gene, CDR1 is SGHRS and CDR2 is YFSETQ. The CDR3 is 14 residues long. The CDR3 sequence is CASSLGQRGDGYTF. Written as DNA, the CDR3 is TGCGCCAGCAGCTTGGGGCAGAGAGGGGATGGCTACACCTTC.

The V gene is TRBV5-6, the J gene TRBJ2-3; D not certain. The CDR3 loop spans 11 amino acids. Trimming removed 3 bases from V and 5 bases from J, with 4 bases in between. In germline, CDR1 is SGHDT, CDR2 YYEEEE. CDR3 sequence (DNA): TGTGCCAGCAGCTCCGGAGATACGCAGTATTTT. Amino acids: CASSSGDTQYF.

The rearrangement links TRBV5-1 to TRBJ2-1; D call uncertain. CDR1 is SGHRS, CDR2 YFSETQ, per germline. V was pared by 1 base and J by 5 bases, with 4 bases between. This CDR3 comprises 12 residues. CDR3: CASSLTDNEQFF. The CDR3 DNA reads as TGCGCCAGCAGCTTGACAGACAATGAGCAGTTCTTC. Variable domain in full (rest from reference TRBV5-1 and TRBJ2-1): KAGVTQTPRYLIKTRGQQVTLSCSPISGHRSVSWYQQTPGQGLQFLFEYFSETQRNKGNFPGRFSGRQFSNSRSEMNVSTLELGDSALYLCASSLTDNEQFFGPGTRLTVL.

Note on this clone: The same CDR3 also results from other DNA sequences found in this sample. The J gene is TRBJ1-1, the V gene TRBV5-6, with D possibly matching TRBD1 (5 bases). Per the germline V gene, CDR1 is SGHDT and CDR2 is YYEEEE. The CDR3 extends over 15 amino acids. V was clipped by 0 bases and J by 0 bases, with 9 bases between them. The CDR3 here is CASSLGQGMNTEAFF. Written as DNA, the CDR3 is TGTGCCAGCAGCTTGGGGCAGGGCATGAACACTGAAGCTTTCTTT.